The rows below give T cell receptor beta chains drawn from one sample of a study of shared clonotypes between healthy human individuals. Clones were sequenced by immunoSEQ multiplex PCR, and TCRdb holds only the in-frame ones, with some missing. Of 2 million to 3 million clones in the sample, around nine tenths are singletons; the top ten hold 0.11% to 0.15%. Specimen: naive CD4+ T cells sorted from blood. Receptors originate from a man between 18 and 35 years old in good health. Both conserved end residues are part of each CDR3. The D gene is left open where the match is weak. Clone size is given for some rows only: seen once, a few or many times, or a class if the clone is expanded.

abundance: .; j_gene: TRBJ2-2; d_gene: .; v_gene: TRBV28; CDR3nt: TGTGCCAGCCGGAACCCGGGGTCCGGGGAGCTGTTTTTT; CDR3aa: CASRNPGSGELFF
abundance: .; j_gene: TRBJ2-7; d_gene: TRBD2; v_gene: TRBV10-1; CDR3nt: TGCGCCAGCAGTGAGTCGAAGCCTAGCGGTTCTAGACGGTACTTC; CDR3aa: CASSESKPSGSRRYF
abundance: .; j_gene: TRBJ2-2; d_gene: .; v_gene: TRBV5-8; CDR3nt: TGTGCCAGCAGCTTGGGGTCCGGGACAACGAACACCGGGGAGCTGTTTTTT; CDR3aa: CASSLGSGTTNTGELFF
abundance: .; j_gene: TRBJ1-1; d_gene: .; v_gene: TRBV30; CDR3nt: TGTGCCTGGGGGGAAGGTAGGGTGACTGAAGCTTTCTTT; CDR3aa: CAWGEGRVTEAFF
abundance: .; j_gene: TRBJ2-2; d_gene: TRBD1; v_gene: TRBV7-3; CDR3nt: TGTGCCAGCAGCTTAGCGGGACAGGGATACGGGGAGCTGTTTTTT; CDR3aa: CASSLAGQGYGELFF
abundance: .; j_gene: TRBJ1-4; d_gene: .; v_gene: TRBV11-2; CDR3nt: TGTGCCAGCAGCTTAGTCCTATCTCAGGGCGGAAAACTGTTTTTT; CDR3aa: CASSLVLSQGGKLFF
abundance: .; j_gene: TRBJ1-1; d_gene: .; v_gene: TRBV5-1; CDR3nt: TGCGCCAGCAGCCCCAGTACAGGCGGTTCTGAAGCTTTCTTT; CDR3aa: CASSPSTGGSEAFF
abundance: .; j_gene: TRBJ2-7; d_gene: TRBD2; v_gene: TRBV19; CDR3nt: TGTGCCAGTAGTACGGCGGGGGGCTTCTACGAGCAGTACTTC; CDR3aa: CASSTAGGFYEQYF
abundance: once; j_gene: TRBJ2-5; d_gene: TRBD2; v_gene: TRBV5-1; CDR3nt: TGCGCCAGCAGCTCACCGGGACTAGCGGGAGTTTGGGGAAGAGAGACCCAGTACTTC; CDR3aa: CASSSPGLAGVWGRETQYF
abundance: .; j_gene: TRBJ1-1; d_gene: .; v_gene: TRBV11-2; CDR3nt: TGTGCCAGCAGCGTCCACCGGGGATTGAACACTGAAGCTTTCTTT; CDR3aa: CASSVHRGLNTEAFF
abundance: .; j_gene: TRBJ1-4; d_gene: .; v_gene: TRBV6-6; CDR3nt: TGTGCCAGCAGCCTTGACCGCCTTCGGCTGTTTTTT; CDR3aa: CASSLDRLRLFF
abundance: .; j_gene: TRBJ1-2; d_gene: TRBD1; v_gene: TRBV9; CDR3nt: TGTGCCAGCAGCGTTTCGGACAGGGACTATGGCTACACCTTC; CDR3aa: CASSVSDRDYGYTF